This T cell receptor (beta chain) was obtained from a study of blood T cells in healthy people across ages. A remark on this clonotype: As yet, its antigen is unknown.

Sample-barcoded 5' priming and a J-beta primer mix drove a second PCR of 7 to 11 cycles. TCRdb reprocessed the 5' RACE reads with MiXCR, giving one entry per CDR3 protein. The table has 710,000 or so distinct CDR3 sequences, 22% seen once. Study results and limitations: Higher diversity, along with more naive CD4+ cells, distinguished long-lived donors from aged donors. Age showed a roughly linear inverse relationship with TCR beta diversity per million T cells. Diversity figures derived from one million T cells were judged to underestimate the true value.

Trimming stripped 1 base from V and 0 bases from J, with 6 bases between. The CDR3 covers 15 residues. Germline V CDR1 and CDR2: MGHDK, SYGVNS. The sequenced sample consisted of blood. The rearrangement links TRBV25-1 to TRBJ2-2; D not certain. The receptor's source is an older man in good health. The CDR3 sequence: CASSEWAANTGELFF. The CDR3 DNA reads as TGTGCCAGCAGTGAATGGGCAGCGAACACCGGGGAGCTGTTTTTT.